This paragraph covers one T cell receptor beta chain sequence. Its antigen is still unknown. Base qualities were left out, and no much larger clone turns up one base away. Receptors were amplified or captured by the immunoSEQ multiplex PCR assay. RNA was extracted from all samples and reverse transcribed into cDNA as template for TCR sequencing. First-strand cDNA was synthesized using SuperScript III with a 2:1 mix of oligo-dT and random hexamers. Amplification bias was assessed with a synthetic immune receptor repertoire, and residual bias was removed computationally. Per the source publication's procedure: Raw reads were preprocessed to remove errors, and CDR3 was defined by IMGT conventions from the conserved cysteine to phenylalanine. To get clonality, Shannon entropy was normalized by log2 of the number of productive unique TCRs and the result was subtracted from 1. Scalp TCRbeta sequences were cross-referenced with sorted blood CD4 and CD8 repertoires so that the CD4 or CD8 identity of scalp clones could be inferred. Not all clones reach the TCRdb copy of this immuneACCESS table, which keeps in-frame sequences only. Checked studies attribute under half of the gap to unresolved V genes and leave the rest unexplained. The D gene and trimming were derived from the DNA, and the V and J assignments and clone size from that table. For this sample the table gives roughly 150,000 clones, of which around 57% were detected only once. The ten most abundant clones make up about 4.4% of the sample.

PBMCs were separated by density centrifugation and stained for CD3, CD4 and CD8, after which CD4+ and CD8+ T cells were sorted on a FACSAria. Scalp biopsies and blood samples were obtained from unaffected controls. The CDR3 measures 16 amino acids from cysteine to phenylalanine. Only the CDR3 portion is preserved as DNA: 48 bases, with reading frame beginning at the first base. Between the V and J ends, shortened by 1 base and 0 bases respectively, the junction contains 12 bases. CDR1 and CDR2 are drawn from the germline V gene (reference sequence): LNHNV, YYDKDF. This sample was included in a study of CD8+ T cells in alopecia areata (dated by TCRdb to 2016 to 2019). Context from the whole study: To study T cell clonal expansion in alopecia areata, the researchers applied high-throughput TCRbeta sequencing to both the C3H/HeJ mouse model and human patients. Scalp clonality was compared across normal scalp (n=4), patchy alopecia areata scalp (n=8), and alopecia totalis/universalis scalp (n=8). RNA was obtained with the PAXgene miRNA kit for fixed scalp, the miRNeasy kit for PBMCs, and the RNeasy kit for mouse skin. In humans, TCRbeta sequencing was performed on scalp tissue and on sorted CD4+ and CD8+ peripheral blood T cells from healthy controls and from patients with patchy or totalis/universalis alopecia areata. immunoSEQ multiplex PCR using 35 Vbeta forward primers and 13 Jbeta reverse primers was used to amplify TCRbeta CDR3 regions. Broad study findings and their caveats: Lesional scalp, especially in alopecia totalis/universalis, showed higher clonality and more expanded CD8+ clones than normal scalp, suggesting antigenic drive. Resident alphabeta T cells in normal human skin are also sequenced, complicating scalp TCR repertoire analysis, unlike mouse skin dominated by gammadelta T cells. Compared with mice, TCR sequences shared between patients were less clear, possibly partly because of HLA diversity across the patient population.

The chain is made from TRBV15 and TRBJ2-5, with the D gene not clear enough to name. This sequence was found in a human donor in good health. The specimen sequenced was CD4+ T cells sorted from blood. For the CDR3, the sequence is CATSRGVWGYQETQYF. The DNA is TGTGCCACCAGCAGAGGGGTTTGGGGATACCAAGAGACCCAGTACTTC.